This TCR beta chain was sequenced in a study of long-term antiretroviral therapy in people with HIV. Study in general: The earliest specimens came about a decade ahead of the 2015 immediate-ART recommendation.

In germline, CDR1 is GTSNPN, CDR2 SVGIG (reference sequence). V lost 7 bases and J 0 bases, leaving 9 bases between the germline ends. This CDR3 comprises 12 residues. It was version v3.0 of the immunoSEQ assay that was run at survey level. The repertoire was sequenced with immunoSEQ multiplex PCR; TCRdb's copy has only in-frame clones and lacks some. The repertoire holds tens of thousands of clones, with under 90% as singletons. Regarding the study as a whole: Post-ART, diversity grew, though it stayed under transplant donor control levels. Controls had broader CDR3 length ranges than HIV repertoires did.

A note on this clone: Its specificity is unknown.

The specimen comprised unsorted PBMCs, sampled 0.5 years before starting antiretroviral therapy. The V call is TRBV30, the J call TRBJ1-1; D call uncertain. The receptor comes from a man aged 35 to 55 with HIV. As DNA, the CDR3 is TGTGCCTTGGAGATCATGAACACTGAAGCTTTCTTT. Translation gives CALEIMNTEAFF.